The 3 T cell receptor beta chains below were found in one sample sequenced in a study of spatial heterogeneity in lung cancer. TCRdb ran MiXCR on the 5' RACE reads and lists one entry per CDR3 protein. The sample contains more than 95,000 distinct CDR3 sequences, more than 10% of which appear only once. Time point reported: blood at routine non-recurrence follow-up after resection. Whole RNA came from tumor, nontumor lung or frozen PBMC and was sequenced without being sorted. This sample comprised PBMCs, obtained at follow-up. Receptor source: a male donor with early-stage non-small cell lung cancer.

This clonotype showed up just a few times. As DNA, the CDR3 is TGCAGTGCTAGAATCCTAGCGGGCCCCTACAATGAGCAGTTCTTC. Its translation is CSARILAGPYNEQFF. The J gene is TRBJ2-1, the V gene TRBV20-1; the match to TRBD2 covers 8 bases. CDR1 DFQATT and CDR2 SNEGSKA come from the germline V gene (reference sequence). This CDR3 region has 15 residues. V lost 2 bases and J lost 2; bases outside the gene matches: 5.

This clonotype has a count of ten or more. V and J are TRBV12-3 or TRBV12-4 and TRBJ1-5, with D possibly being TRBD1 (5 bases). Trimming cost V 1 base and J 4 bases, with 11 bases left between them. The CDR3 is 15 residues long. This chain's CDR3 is CASSLDRLGNQPQHF. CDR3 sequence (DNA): TGTGCCAGCAGTTTAGACAGGTTGGGGAATCAGCCCCAGCATTTT.

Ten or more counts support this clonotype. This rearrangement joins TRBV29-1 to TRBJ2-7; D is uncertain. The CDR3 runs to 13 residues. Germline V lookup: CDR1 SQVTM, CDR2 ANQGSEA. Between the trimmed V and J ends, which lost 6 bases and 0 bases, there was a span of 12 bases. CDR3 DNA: TGCAGCGTATTGCAACAGACCTCCTACGAGCAGTACTTC. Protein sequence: CSVLQQTSYEQYF.